These 23 T cell receptor beta chains originate from one sample sequenced in a study of blood T cell repertoires in COVID-19. Produced via immunoSEQ multiplex PCR; TCRdb's table is partial and in-frame only. The sample includes fewer than 80,000 clones, just under 95% of them seen just once. The sample comprised peripheral blood. These receptors were collected from a human donor in a cohort sampled during active COVID-19.

This clone occurred a few times. This rearrangement joins TRBV24-1 to TRBJ1-2; a possible D gene is TRBD1 (5 bases). The CDR3 spans 13 residues. Germline-derived CDR1 and CDR2 are KGHDR and SFDVKD. Trimming removed 4 bases from V and 7 bases from J, with 12 bases in between. The CDR3, as DNA: TGTGCCACCAGTGACGGGGGTGTGGGTGGCTACACCTTC. This codes for CATSDGGVGGYTF.

This chain uses TRBV6-6 with TRBJ1-5; D is uncertain. Germline V gives CDR1 MNHNY, CDR2 SVGAGI (reference sequence). Trimming removed 4 bases from V and 2 bases from J, with 15 bases in between. The CDR3 spans 16 residues. As DNA, the CDR3 is TGTGCCAGCAGTTCCGCTGGCGGGCTTGGCAATCAGCCCCAGCATTTT. This codes for CASSSAGGLGNQPQHF.

V is TRBV4-1 and J is TRBJ2-3; 9 nucleotides agree with TRBD1. This CDR3 spans 16 amino acids. V gave up 1 base and J gave up 6 bases; unmatched junction bases: 8. Germline CDR1 is MGHRA and CDR2 is YSYEKL. Here the CDR3 DNA reads TGCGCCAGCAGCCAAGTAGGGACAGGGAGAAAGGATACGCAGTATTTT. Protein sequence: CASSQVGTGRKDTQYF.

The V and J genes are TRBV7-9 and TRBJ1-2; D remains unclear. V lost 2 bases and J 4 bases, leaving 11 bases between the germline ends. Looked up from germline, CDR1 is SEHNR and CDR2 is FQNEAQ (reference sequence). This CDR3 comprises 14 residues. DNA of the CDR3: TGTGCCAGCAGCTTAACGGCGGGAAGCTATGGCTACACCTTC. Its protein is CASSLTAGSYGYTF.

The V and J genes are TRBV27 and TRBJ2-7; possible D gene TRBD1, 6 bases. V was clipped by 0 bases and J by 0 bases, with 9 bases between them. Looked up from germline, CDR1 is MNHEY and CDR2 is SMNVEV (reference sequence). The CDR3 has 15 residues. The CDR3 DNA reads TGTGCCAGCAGTTTATCTTGGACAGTCTCCTACGAGCAGTACTTC. Encoded protein: CASSLSWTVSYEQYF.

The chain carries TRBV29-1 and TRBJ1-2; unclear D gene. This CDR3 has 9 amino acids. Trimming took off 7 bases at V and 4 bases at J, with 4 bases between the two ends. Germline V lookup: CDR1 SQVTM, CDR2 ANQGSEA. Here the CDR3 reads CSASYGYTF. The DNA for the CDR3 is TGCAGCGCCTCCTATGGCTACACCTTC.

J is TRBJ1-2 and V is TRBV4-1, with a tentative D call TRBD1 (6 bases). Germline CDR1 reads MGHRA; CDR2 reads YSYEKL. The CDR3 is made up of 14 amino acids. V was clipped by 3 bases and J by 6 bases, with 14 bases between them. The CDR3 loop is CASSQTGETNGYTF. CDR3 coding DNA: TGCGCCAGCAGCCAGACAGGAGAAACGAATGGCTACACCTTC.

This clone occurred a few times. V is TRBV7-2 and J is TRBJ2-2, with D maybe TRBD2 (5 bases). The CDR3 has 16 residues. Germline V lookup: CDR1 SGHTA, CDR2 FQGNSA. Trimming removed 5 bases at V and 7 bases at J, with 20 bases between. CDR3 sequence (DNA): TGTGCCAGCAGCGCGGTGAAAGTTCCCGGGGTCGGGGAGCTGTTTTTT. It yields the protein CASSAVKVPGVGELFF.

The gene calls are TRBV5-1 and TRBJ2-2; TRBD2 matches 12 bases. The CDR3 covers 17 residues. Germline values: CDR1 SGHRS, CDR2 YFSETQ. Losses at the gene ends were 3 bases for V and 7 bases for J; bases not matched to a gene: 10. The CDR3: CASSSRLAGAQDGELFF. CDR3 coding DNA: TGCGCCAGCAGCTCCCGACTAGCGGGGGCCCAGGACGGGGAGCTGTTTTTT.

The genes are TRBV7-2 and TRBJ2-6; D remains ambiguous. CDR1 and CDR2 (germline): SGHTA, FQGNSA. V lost 5 bases, J lost 4 bases, and 15 bases lay in between. The CDR3 totals 16 residues. The CDR3 loop reads CASSNRGGTGANVLTF. The CDR3 DNA is TGTGCCAGCAGCAATCGTGGCGGCACCGGGGCCAACGTCCTGACTTTC.

The chain links TRBV13 to TRBJ1-2, with D possibly being TRBD1 (6 bases). The ends were cut back, 2 bases at V and 1 base at J, with 17 bases in the middle. The CDR3 is made up of 17 amino acids. The germline V gene encodes CDR1 PRHDT and CDR2 FYEKMQ (reference sequence). This CDR3 is CASSLWSRPRGNYGYTF. CDR3 DNA: TGTGCCAGCAGCTTATGGTCCAGGCCCAGGGGTAACTATGGCTACACCTTC. Combining the CDR3 with reference TRBV13 and TRBJ1-2 gives the whole variable domain AAGVIQSPRHLIKEKRETATLKCYPIPRHDTVYWYQQGPGQDPQFLISFYEKMQSDKGSIPDRFSAQQFSDYHSELNMSSLELGDSALYFCASSLWSRPRGNYGYTFGSGTRLTVV.

V is TRBV11-2 and J is TRBJ2-4; 9 nucleotides match TRBD2. Germline trimming cut 3 bases from V and 1 base from J; bases unmatched to any gene: 7. Germline assignment: CDR1 SGHAT and CDR2 FQNNGV. The CDR3 length is 17 residues. CDR3 in DNA: TGTGCCAGCAGCTTTCTTAGCGGGGGCCCGGCCAAAAACATTCAGTACTTC. Translated, it gives CASSFLSGGPAKNIQYF.

By frequency in the sample, this clone is medium-sized. This chain joins TRBV20-1 and TRBJ2-3; possible D gene TRBD1, 6 bases. Germline values: CDR1 DFQATT, CDR2 SNEGSKA (reference sequence). Deletions cut 6 bases from V and 7 bases from J, with 11 bases between. The CDR3 extends over 11 amino acids. In DNA, the CDR3 is TGCAGTGCCCCCCAGGGGTATACGCAGTATTTT. Translating gives CSAPQGYTQYF.

The chain joins TRBV9 to TRBJ2-1; 10 nucleotides match TRBD1. The CDR3 covers 16 residues. V lost 0 bases and J lost 8; bases outside the gene matches: 8. Looked up from germline, CDR1 is SGDLS and CDR2 is YYNGEE. DNA for the CDR3: TGTGCCAGCAGCGTAGGGGTGGGACAGGGGTCCCATGAGCAGTTCTTC. It encodes CASSVGVGQGSHEQFF.

This chain links TRBV28 with TRBJ2-5, with a tentative D call TRBD1 (6 bases). Germline V CDR1 and CDR2: MDHEN, SYDVKM. V lost 6 bases, J lost 13 bases, and 15 bases lay in between. This CDR3 has 11 amino acids. The CDR3 protein is CASRAGATPYF. The CDR3 DNA follows: TGTGCCAGCAGAGCAGGGGCCACTCCGTACTTC.

The chain recombines TRBV5-1 with TRBJ2-6, with no clear D. Per the germline V gene, CDR1 is SGHRS and CDR2 is YFSETQ. CDR3 length equals 15 residues. Trimming stripped 3 bases from V and 7 bases from J, with 14 bases between. CDR3 sequence reads: CASSSRPYAANVLTF. The CDR3 DNA follows: TGCGCCAGCAGCTCGAGGCCCTACGCCGCCAACGTCCTGACTTTC.

The chain links TRBV27 to TRBJ2-6; D may be TRBD2 (6 bases). Germline V gives CDR1 MNHEY, CDR2 SMNVEV (reference sequence). Trimming pared 3 bases from V and 0 bases from J, leaving 6 bases between. The CDR3 consists of 15 residues. CDR3 in amino acids: CASSFGSSGANVLTF. The CDR3 nucleotides are TGTGCCAGCAGTTTCGGGAGCTCTGGGGCCAACGTCCTGACTTTC. Based on the CDR3 plus reference TRBV27 and TRBJ2-6, the full variable domain is EAQVTQNPRYLITVTGKKLTVTCSQNMNHEYMSWYRQDPGLGLRQIYYSMNVEVTDKGDVPEGYKVSRKEKRNFPLILESPSPNQTSLYFCASSFGSSGANVLTFGAGSRLTVL.

The CDR3 nucleotides read TGTGCCAGCAGCCCGGGACAGAACACTGAAGCTTTCTTT. As protein: CASSPGQNTEAFF. J is TRBJ1-1 and V is TRBV5-6, with D maybe TRBD1 (6 bases). Germline-derived CDR1 and CDR2 are SGHDT and YYEEEE. V was trimmed by 4 bases and J by 1 base, leaving 8 bases between them. The CDR3 has 13 residues.

The V and J genes are TRBV27 and TRBJ2-6, with D possibly TRBD2 on 7 matching bases. There are 18 residues in the CDR3. In germline, CDR1 is MNHEY, CDR2 SMNVEV (reference sequence). The V and J ends lost 8 bases and 3 bases respectively, with 23 bases between them. Here the CDR3 reads CASSAGGGGPVGANVLTF. Here the CDR3 DNA reads TGTGCCAGCTCAGCCGGAGGGGGGGGCCCCGTTGGGGCCAACGTCCTGACTTTC.

The J gene is TRBJ2-5, the V gene TRBV7-2, with D unclear. The germline CDR1 and CDR2 sequences are SGHTA and FQGNSA. This CDR3 contains 14 residues. The ends were cut back, 5 bases at V and 4 bases at J, with 14 bases in the middle. CDR3 in amino acids: CASSHGRVRETQYF. The CDR3 nucleotides read TGTGCCAGCAGCCACGGTCGGGTACGAGAGACCCAGTACTTC.

The chain combines TRBV7-9 with TRBJ1-4, with a weak D call TRBD1 (6 bases). The length of the CDR3 is 15 residues. Trimming cost V 5 bases and J 3 bases, with 13 bases left between them. Germline V gene lookup returns CDR1 SEHNR and CDR2 FQNEAQ (reference sequence). CDR3 bases: TGTGCCAGCAGCCAGAACTCAGGGGCTAATGAAAAACTGTTTTTT. Protein: CASSQNSGANEKLFF. Supplemented by reference TRBV7-9 and TRBJ1-4, the full variable domain reads DTGVSQNPRHKITKRGQNVTFRCDPISEHNRLYWYRQTLGQGPEFLTYFQNEAQLEKSRLLSDRFSAERPKGSFSTLEIQRTEQGDSAMYLCASSQNSGANEKLFFGSGTQLSVL.

This clone was counted once. This chain uses TRBV4-2 with TRBJ2-1; 9 bases line up with TRBD1. With 4 bases clipped from V and 7 bases from J, the junction kept 11 bases outside the gene matches. This CDR3 spans 16 amino acids. Germline loops: CDR1 LGHNA, CDR2 YNFKEQ. The CDR3 region is CASSPEGQGRSNEQFF. The CDR3 region has the DNA TGTGCCAGCAGCCCGGAGGGACAGGGAAGGAGTAATGAGCAGTTCTTC.

The rearrangement joins TRBV5-1 to TRBJ1-6, with 8 positions matching TRBD1. V trimming: 4 bases; J trimming: 7 bases; junction bases outside the gene matches: 7. This CDR3 contains 15 residues. CDR1 SGHRS and CDR2 YFSETQ come from the germline V gene. The CDR3 DNA is TGCGCCAGCAGCACGATGGACAGGGCAAATTCACCCCTCCACTTT. This translates into CASSTMDRANSPLHF. Together with reference TRBV5-1 and TRBJ1-6, the CDR3 gives the full variable domain: KAGVTQTPRYLIKTRGQQVTLSCSPISGHRSVSWYQQTPGQGLQFLFEYFSETQRNKGNFPGRFSGRQFSNSRSEMNVSTLELGDSALYLCASSTMDRANSPLHFGNGTRLTVT.